Sequencing of this TCR beta chain was carried out in a study of CD8+ T cells in alopecia areata. Following extraction, RNA underwent reverse transcription to cDNA, which served as the sequencing template. The repertoire was sequenced with immunoSEQ multiplex PCR; TCRdb's copy has only in-frame clones and lacks some. The sample consists of 85,000 to 95,000 clones, around three quarters of them appearing once. The treatment was: oral pan-JAK inhibitor, 5-10 mg twice daily. The study team obtained lesional scalp punch biopsies and peripheral blood from alopecia areata patients. Investigators sorted PBMCs to obtain both CD4+ and CD8+ T cells. The CDR3 has 14 residues. Looked up from germline, CDR1 is SEHNR and CDR2 is FQNEAQ (reference sequence). The V gene end was trimmed by 1 base and the J gene end by 4 bases; junction bases not matched to a gene: 2.

The receptor was derived from a human donor with alopecia areata. The chain employs TRBV7-9 and TRBJ1-1; 8 nucleotides align to TRBD1. Sequencing used CD8+ T cells sorted from blood, obtained at roughly week 45, from a patient treated with tofacitinib. CDR3 coding DNA: TGTGCCAGCAGCTTAGTTACAGGGGGCACTGAAGCTTTCTTT. Encoded protein: CASSLVTGGTEAFF.